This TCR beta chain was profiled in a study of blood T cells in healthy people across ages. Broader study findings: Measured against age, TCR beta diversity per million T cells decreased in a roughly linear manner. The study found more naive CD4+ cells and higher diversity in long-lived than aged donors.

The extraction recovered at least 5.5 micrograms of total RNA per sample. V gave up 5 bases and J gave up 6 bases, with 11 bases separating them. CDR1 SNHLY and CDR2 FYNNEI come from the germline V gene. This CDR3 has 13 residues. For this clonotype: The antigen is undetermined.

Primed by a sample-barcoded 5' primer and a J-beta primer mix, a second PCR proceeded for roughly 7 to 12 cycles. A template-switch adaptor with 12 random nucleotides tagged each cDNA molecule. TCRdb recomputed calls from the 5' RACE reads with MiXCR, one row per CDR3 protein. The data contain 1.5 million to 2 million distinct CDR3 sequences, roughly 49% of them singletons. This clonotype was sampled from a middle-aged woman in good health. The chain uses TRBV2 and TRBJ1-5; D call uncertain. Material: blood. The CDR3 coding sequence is TGTGCCAGCAGTCAAGGAGGACTTCAGCCCCAGCATTTT. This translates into CASSQGGLQPQHF.